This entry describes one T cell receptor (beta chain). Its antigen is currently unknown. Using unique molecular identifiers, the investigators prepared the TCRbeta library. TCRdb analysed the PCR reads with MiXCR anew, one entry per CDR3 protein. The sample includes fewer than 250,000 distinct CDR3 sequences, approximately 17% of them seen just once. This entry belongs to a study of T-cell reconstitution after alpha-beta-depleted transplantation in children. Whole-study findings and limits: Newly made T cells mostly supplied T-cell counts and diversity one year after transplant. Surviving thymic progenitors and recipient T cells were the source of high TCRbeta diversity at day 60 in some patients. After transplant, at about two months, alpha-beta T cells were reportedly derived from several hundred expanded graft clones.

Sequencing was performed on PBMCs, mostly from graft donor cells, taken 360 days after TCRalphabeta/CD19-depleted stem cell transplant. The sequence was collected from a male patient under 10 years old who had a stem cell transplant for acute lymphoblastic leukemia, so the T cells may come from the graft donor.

The CDR3 here is CASSILAQQNTEAFF. CDR3 coding DNA: TGTGCCAGTAGTATACTTGCGCAACAGAACACTGAAGCTTTCTTT. The chain carries TRBV19 and TRBJ1-1; D is unclear. CDR3 length: 15 residues. Germline V gene data show CDR1 as LNHDA and CDR2 as SQIVND (reference sequence). Trimming took off 2 bases at V and 1 base at J, with 11 bases between the two ends. Variable domain in full (rest from reference TRBV19 and TRBJ1-1): DGGITQSPKYLFRKEGQNVTLSCEQNLNHDAMYWYRQDPGQGLRLIYYSQIVNDFQKGDIAEGYSVSREKKESFPLTVTSAQKNPTAFYLCASSILAQQNTEAFFGQGTRLTVV.